These T cell receptor beta chains were read from a single sample in a study of siplizumab effects on memory and regulatory T cells. Measured with immunoSEQ multiplex PCR; TCRdb has only the in-frame clones, and not every one. Seen here are 55,000 to 65,000 clones, around 97% observed once, and the top ten hold approximately 0.99%. The sequencing sample was made of naive CD8+ T cells sorted from blood. The receptors originated from a human donor in good health. CDR3s include the opening cysteine and the closing phenylalanine or tryptophan.

len	j_gene	v_gene	CDR3aa
14	TRBJ2-3	TRBV28	CASSPTASTDTQYF
14	TRBJ1-5	TRBV7-9	CASSIAGVDQPQHF
15	TRBJ2-5	TRBV7-8	CASSLAWDRQETQYF
16	TRBJ2-3	TRBV11-2	CASSSTYSGGTDTQYF
13	TRBJ2-7	TRBV5-1	CASSLGSVYEQYF
16	TRBJ2-1	TRBV7-9	CASSLSSGSYDNEQFF
15	TRBJ2-7	TRBV5-1	CASSLPGTGSYEQYF
13	TRBJ2-3	TRBV29-1	CSVFPQGTDTQYF
15	TRBJ2-5	TRBV12-5	CASGLVGGGEETQYF
16	TRBJ2-3	TRBV10-3	CAISEGGRLSTDTQYF
15	TRBJ2-7	TRBV5-1	CASRPPGQRLYEQYF
12	TRBJ1-1	TRBV2	CASSDRHREAFF
15	TRBJ1-4	TRBV27	CASSLSPGSNEKLFF
13	TRBJ2-7	TRBV7-9	CASSLEGSDGQYF
14	TRBJ1-4	TRBV5-1	CASSLWGSNEKLFF
12	TRBJ2-3	TRBV30	CAWSAGTDTQYF
14	TRBJ2-7	TRBV19	CASSLSGLSYEQYF
11	TRBJ2-2	TRBV4-1	CASSQGGELFF
19	TRBJ2-5	TRBV7-2	CASSSTSGRISPSGETQYF
13	TRBJ2-3	TRBV9	CASTATTSGTQYF
13	TRBJ2-3	TRBV28	CASSFGGVGTQYF
14	TRBJ2-1	TRBV7-9	CASSPQGQLNEQFF
17	TRBJ1-1	TRBV4-2	CASSQDWVGMGWTEAFF
15	TRBJ2-1	TRBV4-1	CASTGFSDSYNEQFF
15	TRBJ1-2	TRBV6-5	CASSAGTGGPGGYTF
13	TRBJ1-1	TRBV5-8	CASSLGPETEAFF
14	TRBJ1-1	TRBV5-1	CASSSGDGNTEAFF
12	TRBJ2-7	TRBV11-2	CASSLGLQEQYF
14	TRBJ2-7	TRBV12-5	CASAEGQGFYEQYF
15	TRBJ2-3	TRBV27	CASSSRDSYTDTQYF
16	TRBJ2-1	TRBV28	CASSPRTSGNYNEQFF
15	TRBJ2-7	TRBV5-1	CASSLRGTVPYEQYF
17	TRBJ2-7	TRBV13	CASSPQGGAAYSYEQYF
13	TRBJ2-3	TRBV10-2	CASSVIVGDTQYF
13	TRBJ1-2	TRBV7-9	CASSWDRGHGYTF
15	TRBJ2-7	TRBV19	CASRKQDRTNYEQYF
15	TRBJ1-5	TRBV2	CASSRTGGVSQPQHF
14	TRBJ2-5	TRBV7-8	CASRLAGGQETQYF
12	TRBJ1-1	TRBV29-1	CSVLSEDTEAFF
13	TRBJ2-7	TRBV6-1	CASSDRQHSEQYF
14	TRBJ1-5	TRBV5-8	CASSGDRVDQPQHF
16	TRBJ2-5	TRBV29-1	CSVCYRLAGPQETQYF
15	TRBJ2-1	TRBV7-6	CASSLPGQGHNEQFF
14	TRBJ2-1	TRBV5-5	CASSAGAGHNEQFF
13	TRBJ1-1	TRBV14	CASSLLGLAEAFF
13	TRBJ2-3	TRBV7-3	CASSSLSTDTQYF
16	TRBJ2-5	TRBV4-1	CASSQGTVPVGETQYF
14	TRBJ1-1	TRBV5-6	CASSWQTGITEAFF
15	TRBJ2-2	TRBV29-1	CSVRGLAGVSGELFF
16	TRBJ1-2	TRBV11-1	CASSFEATGILYGYTF
14	TRBJ2-7	TRBV29-1	CSVAGLSGAYEQYF
16	TRBJ1-4	TRBV7-2	CASSLATGATNEKLFF
15	TRBJ2-1	TRBV7-9	CASSLVPSSYNEQFF
14	TRBJ2-3	TRBV27	CASSFLESTDTQYF
15	TRBJ2-5	TRBV30	CAWSDTGGFGETQYF
14	TRBJ2-2	TRBV13	CASSLGGATGELFF
15	TRBJ2-2	TRBV7-9	CASTYGQGGTGELFF
15	TRBJ2-7	TRBV4-1	CASSQAMTRLGEQYF
13	TRBJ1-2	TRBV7-6	CASSSDRGDGYTF
13	TRBJ2-7	TRBV2	CASRETGTSEWYF